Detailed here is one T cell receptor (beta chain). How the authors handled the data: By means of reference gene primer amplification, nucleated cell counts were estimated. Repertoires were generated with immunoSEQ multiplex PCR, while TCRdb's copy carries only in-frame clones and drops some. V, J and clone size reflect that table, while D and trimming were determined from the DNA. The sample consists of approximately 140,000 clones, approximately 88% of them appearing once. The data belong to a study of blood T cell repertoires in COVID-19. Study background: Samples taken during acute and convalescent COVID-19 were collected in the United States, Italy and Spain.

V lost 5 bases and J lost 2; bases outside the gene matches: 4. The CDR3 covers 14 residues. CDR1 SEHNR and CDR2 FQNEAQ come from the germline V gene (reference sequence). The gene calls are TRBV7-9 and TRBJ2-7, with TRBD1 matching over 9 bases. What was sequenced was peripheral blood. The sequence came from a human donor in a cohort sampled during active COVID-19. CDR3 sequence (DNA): TGTGCCAGCAGCCAAGGGACAGGGACCTACGAGCAGTACTTC. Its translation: CASSQGTGTYEQYF.